This T cell receptor beta chain comes out of a study of T cells expressing NK-cell markers. This CDR3 has 15 residues. Germline lookup yields CDR1 SGHTA and CDR2 FQGNSA. Study results and limitations: In more than 5 donors, dominant CD3+CD56+NKG2C+ clones formed about 1.0-7.5% of CD8+ cells.

TCRdb reprocessed the 5' RACE reads, with one entry per CDR3 protein and no DNA. The table lists some 410,000 distinct CDR3 sequences. A remark on this clonotype: Antigen unknown.

Sequencing input: blood T cells: a sorted CD56 or NKG2C T cell subset, CD4+ or CD8+ T cells, or bulk PBMC T cells (not recorded which). This clonotype was sampled from a woman aged 18-70 years in good health. This chain uses TRBV7-2 with TRBJ1-1; TCRdb outputs TRBD1, but without DNA this stays unchecked. CDR3 residues: CASSFDDRGITEAFF.